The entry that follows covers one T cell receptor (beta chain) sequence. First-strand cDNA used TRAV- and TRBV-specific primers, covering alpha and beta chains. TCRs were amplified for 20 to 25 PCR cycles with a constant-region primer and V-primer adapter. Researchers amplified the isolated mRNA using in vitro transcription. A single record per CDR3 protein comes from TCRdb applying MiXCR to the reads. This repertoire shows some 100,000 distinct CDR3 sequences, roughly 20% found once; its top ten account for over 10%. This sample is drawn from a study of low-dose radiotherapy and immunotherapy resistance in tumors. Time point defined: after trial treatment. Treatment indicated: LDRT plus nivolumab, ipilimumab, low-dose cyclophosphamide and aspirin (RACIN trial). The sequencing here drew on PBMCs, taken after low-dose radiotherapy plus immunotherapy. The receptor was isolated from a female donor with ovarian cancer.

CDR3: CASSLETSGAYEQYF. In DNA, the CDR3 is TGTGCCAGCAGCTTAGAGACTAGCGGGGCCTACGAGCAGTACTTC. J is TRBJ2-7 and V is TRBV7-2; 11 bases align to TRBD2. J lost 2 bases, V lost 1 base, and 1 base had no gene match. The CDR3 has 15 residues. CDR1 and CDR2 from the germline V gene are SGHTA and FQGNSA.